The present entry profiles one T cell receptor beta chain with its context. Its cognate antigen is unknown. The data were obtained in a study of cytomegalovirus exposure and HLA in healthy donors. Study-level background: Assignment to the Caucasian-associated ancestry cluster applied to around four fifths of the approximately 360 genotyped donors. The study's findings and limits: In vitro data verified a few CMV-associated chains as specific for CMV antigens.

The primer mix had 60 Vbeta and 13 Jbeta primers. Assay used: immunoSEQ multiplex PCR; TCRdb lists only in-frame clones, some missing. Of 150,000 to 200,000 clones in the sample, around 83% were seen once. Germline lookup yields CDR1 SGHAT and CDR2 FQNNGV. With V trimmed by 6 bases and J by 5 bases, 12 bases remained unmatched. The CDR3 sequence is 17 residues long. The sample taken for sequencing was PBMCs. The clonotype comes from a man aged 50 to 59 in good health and CMV-seropositive. V and J are TRBV11-2 and TRBJ2-1; 11 nucleotides align to TRBD2. CDR3 region: CASRTLAGVYMNNEQFF. DNA of the CDR3: TGTGCCAGCAGAACACTAGCGGGAGTCTATATGAACAATGAGCAGTTCTTC.